This record covers a single TCR beta chain. Repertoires were generated with immunoSEQ multiplex PCR, while TCRdb's copy carries only in-frame clones and drops some. The sample consists of approximately 90,000 clones, approximately 81% of them appearing once. The data belong to a study of Ad26.COV2.S vaccination and SARS-CoV-2 variants. This TCR derives from a human donor who had recovered from COVID-19. Here the sequenced sample was peripheral blood, taken after recovery from COVID-19.

The CDR3 DNA reads TGTGCCAGCAGCCCCCGAAGCCCCCAAGGCTACACCTTC. Translating it yields CASSPRSPQGYTF. This chain uses TRBV4-2 with TRBJ1-2, with D hard to call. Trimming stripped 4 bases from V and 8 bases from J, with 14 bases between. This CDR3 has 13 residues. Germline CDR1 LGHNA, CDR2 YNFKEQ.